Each of the 10 T cell receptor beta chains below was sequenced from the same sample in a study of molecular identifiers for immune sequencing clone quantification. MiXCR, run by TCRdb on the PCR reads, gives a single entry per CDR3 protein. The sample carries some 650,000 distinct CDR3 sequences, roughly 21% recorded once. The sample taken for sequencing was naive CD8+ T cells from blood, with Jurkat cell RNA spiked in. Subset denoted: FACS-sorted CD8+CD4-CCR7+CD45RA+ naive T cells. Source of these receptors: a human donor in good health. Some libraries in this study had Jurkat cell RNA spiked in.

This clonotype showed up many times. The CDR3 nucleotides are TGTGCCAGCAGCTTGGACGAGAATTACTATGGCTACACCTTC. Its translation is CASSLDENYYGYTF. The V call is TRBV5-6, the J call TRBJ1-2, with D unclear. Germline values: CDR1 SGHDT, CDR2 YYEEEE. The CDR3 is made up of 14 amino acids. The V end was cut by 0 bases, the J end by 3 bases, with 9 bases between.

The genes are TRBV6-5 and TRBJ2-7, with TRBD1 as a possible D gene (6 bases). Germline V CDR1 and CDR2: MNHEY, SVGAGI. V lost 1 base to trimming and J lost 5 bases, with 15 bases between them. This CDR3 contains 15 residues. The CDR3 DNA sequence: TGTGCCAGCAGTTACTTTGGAGCAGGGGCCCACGAGCAGTACTTC. This translates into CASSYFGAGAHEQYF.

This clonotype has more than one count but fewer than ten. V is TRBV6-2 or TRBV6-3 and J is TRBJ2-1; D perhaps matches TRBD1 (5 bases). Germline CDR1 is MNHEY and CDR2 is SVGEGT. The V end lost 7 bases, the J end lost 10 bases, and 14 bases lay between the germline ends. The CDR3 contains 12 residues. CDR3 sequence reads: CASTRGAPEQFF. In nucleotides, the CDR3 is TGTGCCAGCACCCGTGGGGCCCCGGAGCAGTTCTTC.

V gene TRBV24-1 combines with J gene TRBJ1-1; 8 bases are a match to TRBD1. CDR1 and CDR2 (germline): KGHDR, SFDVKD. This CDR3 is 14 amino acids long. Germline trimming cut 5 bases from V and 0 bases from J; bases unmatched to any gene: 1. CDR3 loop: CATSGTGLNTEAFF. Here the CDR3 DNA reads TGTGCCACCAGTGGGACAGGGCTGAACACTGAAGCTTTCTTT.

This chain links TRBV4-1 with TRBJ1-1, with D tentatively TRBD1 (5 bases). This CDR3 has 15 amino acids. Germline V lookup: CDR1 MGHRA, CDR2 YSYEKL. The ends were cut back, 3 bases at V and 0 bases at J, with 11 bases in the middle. The CDR3 is CASSQETELNTEAFF. CDR3 nucleotide sequence: TGCGCCAGCAGCCAGGAGACAGAGCTGAACACTGAAGCTTTCTTT.

This clonotype was recorded only once. The junction does not match germline at one end; this may be a read error. The V and J genes are TRBV6-5 and TRBJ2-1; maybe TRBD2 (7 bases). The V gene's germline CDR1 is MNHEY and CDR2 SVGAGI. This CDR3 has 17 amino acids. The DNA of the CDR3 is TGTGCCAGCAGCTCAAACGTGGGGGGGGCCACGGGGAATGAGCAGTCCTTC. Amino acid sequence: CASSSNVGGATGNEQSF.

This clonotype turned up a few times. CDR3 residues: CATSDRQGGGEKLFF. As DNA, the CDR3 is TGTGCCACCAGTGACAGACAGGGCGGAGGTGAAAAACTGTTTTTT. The V and J genes are TRBV24-1 and TRBJ1-4; 7 nucleotides agree with TRBD1. The CDR3 totals 15 residues. Trimming at V came to 4 bases and at J to 7 bases, leaving 8 bases not matched to a gene. Germline CDR1 is KGHDR and CDR2 is SFDVKD.

On this clonotype: A junction end diverges from the germline sequence, so it may reflect a read error. The chain has TRBV27 and TRBJ2-7, with 7 bases that match TRBD1. Germline V gives CDR1 MNHEY, CDR2 SMNVEV (reference sequence). CDR3 length equals 13 residues. The CDR3 sequence: CASSPGQIYEQCF. The CDR3 coding sequence is TGTGCCAGCAGTCCGGGACAGATCTACGAGCAGTGCTTC.

Comments on this clonotype: This may arise from a read error, as a much more abundant clone is one base away. The chain couples TRBV7-9 to TRBJ1-1; no firm D call. Germline V lookup: CDR1 SEHNR, CDR2 FQNEAQ (reference sequence). The CDR3 is made up of 13 amino acids. Here the CDR3 DNA reads TGTACCAGCAGCGAAGATGGTTTGACTGAAGCTTTCTTT. It codes for CTSSEDGLTEAFF.

The chain links TRBV7-3 to TRBJ2-7, with 7 bases fitting TRBD2. The V gene end was trimmed by 2 bases and the J gene end by 5 bases; junction bases not matched to a gene: 9. This CDR3 has 15 amino acids. Germline CDR1 is SGHTA and CDR2 is FQGTGA. The CDR3: CASSLAGGSIDEQYF. In nucleotides, the CDR3 is TGTGCCAGCAGCTTAGCTGGCGGGAGTATCGACGAGCAGTACTTC.